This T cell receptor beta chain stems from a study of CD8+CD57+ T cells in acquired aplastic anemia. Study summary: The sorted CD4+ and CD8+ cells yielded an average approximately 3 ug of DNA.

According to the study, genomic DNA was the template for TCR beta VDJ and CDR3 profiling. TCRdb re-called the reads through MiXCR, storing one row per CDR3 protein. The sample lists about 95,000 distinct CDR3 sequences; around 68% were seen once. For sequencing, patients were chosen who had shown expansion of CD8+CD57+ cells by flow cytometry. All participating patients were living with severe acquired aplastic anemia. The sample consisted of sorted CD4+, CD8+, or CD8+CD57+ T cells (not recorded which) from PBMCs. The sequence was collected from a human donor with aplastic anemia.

The CDR3 protein is CASSLSSTDTQYF. The CDR3 region has the DNA TGTGCCAGCAGCTTATCGAGCACAGATACGCAGTATTTT. The V gene is TRBV5-6, the J gene TRBJ2-3, with D uncertain. Trimming shortened V by 2 bases and J by 0 bases, and 4 bases separated the two germline ends. Germline V gives CDR1 SGHDT, CDR2 YYEEEE. CDR3 length equals 13 residues. The variable domain in full, with the rest retrieved from reference TRBV5-6 and TRBJ2-3, is DAGVTQSPTHLIKTRGQQVTLRCSPKSGHDTVSWYQQALGQGPQFIFQYYEEEERQRGNFPDRFSGHQFPNYSSELNVNALLLGDSALYLCASSLSSTDTQYFGPGTRLTVL.